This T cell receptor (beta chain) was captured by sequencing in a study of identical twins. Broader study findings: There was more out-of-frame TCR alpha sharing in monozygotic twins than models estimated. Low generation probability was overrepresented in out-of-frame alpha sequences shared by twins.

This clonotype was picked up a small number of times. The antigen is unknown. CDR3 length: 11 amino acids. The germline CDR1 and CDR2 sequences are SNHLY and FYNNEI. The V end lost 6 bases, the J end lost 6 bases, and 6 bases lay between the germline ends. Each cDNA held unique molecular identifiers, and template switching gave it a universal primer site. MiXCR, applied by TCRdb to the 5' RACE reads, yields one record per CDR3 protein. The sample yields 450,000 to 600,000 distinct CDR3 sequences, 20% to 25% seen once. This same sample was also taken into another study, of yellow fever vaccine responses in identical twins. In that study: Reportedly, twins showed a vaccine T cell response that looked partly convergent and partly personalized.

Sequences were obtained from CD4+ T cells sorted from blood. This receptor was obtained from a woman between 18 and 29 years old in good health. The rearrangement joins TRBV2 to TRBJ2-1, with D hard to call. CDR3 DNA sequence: TGTGCCAGCAGGAGGTTCAATGAGCAGTTCTTC. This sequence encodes CASRRFNEQFF.